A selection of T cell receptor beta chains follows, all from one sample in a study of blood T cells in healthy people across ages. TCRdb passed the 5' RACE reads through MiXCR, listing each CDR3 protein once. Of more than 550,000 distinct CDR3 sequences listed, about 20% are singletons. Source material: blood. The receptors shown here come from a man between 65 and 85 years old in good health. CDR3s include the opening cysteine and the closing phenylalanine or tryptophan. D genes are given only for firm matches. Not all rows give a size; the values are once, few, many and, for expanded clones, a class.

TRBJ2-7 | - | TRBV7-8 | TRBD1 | TGTGCCAGCAGCTTACAGGGGACAGCCTCCTACGAGCAGTACTTC | CASSLQGTASYEQYF
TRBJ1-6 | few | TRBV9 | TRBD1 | TGTGCCAGCAGCGTGGGACAGAAGGATTCACCCCTCCACTTT | CASSVGQKDSPLHF
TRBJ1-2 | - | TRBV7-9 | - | TGTGCCAGCAACTTACTGGACAGCTATGGCTACACCTTC | CASNLLDSYGYTF
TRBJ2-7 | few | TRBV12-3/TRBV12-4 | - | TGTGCCAGCAGTCTAGCTAGCCTTGGCGAGCAGTACTTC | CASSLASLGEQYF
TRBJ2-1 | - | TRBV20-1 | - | TGCAGTGCTACCGGGACTGTTAGGGGCGATGAGCAGTTCTTC | CSATGTVRGDEQFF
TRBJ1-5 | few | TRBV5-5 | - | TGTGCCAGCAGCTTTCAGAGAGATCAGCCCCAGCATTTT | CASSFQRDQPQHF
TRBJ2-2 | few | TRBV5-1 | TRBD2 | TGCGCCAGCAGAATTCCCCGGGGGGGATCCGGGGAGCTGTTTTTT | CASRIPRGGSGELFF
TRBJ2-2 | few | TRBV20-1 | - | TGCAGTGCTAGGCCGCCCTGGGGGCGGGACACCGGGGAGCTGTTTTTT | CSARPPWGRDTGELFF
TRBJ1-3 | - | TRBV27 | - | TGTGCCAGCAGTCGCGGACATCCCTCCTCTGGAAACACCATATATTTT | CASSRGHPSSGNTIYF
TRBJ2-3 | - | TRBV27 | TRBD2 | TGTGCCAGCAGTTTATCGGGGACTAGCGGGGTCACAGATACGCGGTATTTT | CASSLSGTSGVTDTRYF
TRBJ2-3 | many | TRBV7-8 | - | TGTGCCAGCAGCTTAGGAGTCGCAGATACGCAGTATTTT | CASSLGVADTQYF
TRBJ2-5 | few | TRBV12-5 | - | TGTGCTAGTGGTTTGATTGGAGAGACCCAGTACTTC | CASGLIGETQYF
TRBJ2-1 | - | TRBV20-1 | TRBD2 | TGCAGTGCTCCTCAGCCGGGACTAGCGGGACCCTACAATGAGCAGTTCTTC | CSAPQPGLAGPYNEQFF
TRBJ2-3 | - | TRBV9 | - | TGTGCCAGCAGCCCAGAACCTAGCACAGATACGCAGTATTTT | CASSPEPSTDTQYF
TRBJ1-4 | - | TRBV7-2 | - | TGTGCCAGCAGTCCCCAGCCCACTAATGAAAAACTGTTTTTT | CASSPQPTNEKLFF
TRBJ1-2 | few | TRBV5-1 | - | TGCGCCAGCAGCTTGGCCGGGTTCGGGGGCGGCTACACCTTC | CASSLAGFGGGYTF
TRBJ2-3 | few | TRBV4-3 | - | TGCGCCAGCAGCCAAGAGGAGAAAGGACAGCGCACAGATACGCAGTATTTT | CASSQEEKGQRTDTQYF
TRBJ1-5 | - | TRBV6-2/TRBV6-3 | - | TGTGCCAGCAGGGTATCTGGGCAGCCCCAGCATTTT | CASRVSGQPQHF
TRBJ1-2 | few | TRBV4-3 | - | TGCGCCAGCAGCCAAGGGGGAGACGCTAACTATGGCTACACCTTC | CASSQGGDANYGYTF
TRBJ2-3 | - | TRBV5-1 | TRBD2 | TGCGCCAGCAGCTTGGAGTCTAGCGGGGGAACAGATACGCAGTATTTT | CASSLESSGGTDTQYF
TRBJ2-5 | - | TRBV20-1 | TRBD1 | TGCAGTGCTAGAGGGTGGCAGGGGGAAGAGACCCAGTACTTC | CSARGWQGEETQYF
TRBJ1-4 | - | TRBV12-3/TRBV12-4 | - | TGTGCCAGCACCGGAGGGGTTGGGGAAAAACTGTTTTTT | CASTGGVGEKLFF
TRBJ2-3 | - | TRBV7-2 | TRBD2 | TGTGCCAGCAGCTCCGGGGGGGCGGCCAGAGATACGCAGTATTTT | CASSSGGAARDTQYF
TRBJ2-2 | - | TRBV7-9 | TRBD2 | TGTGCCAGCAGCTTAATGAGCGGGGGCGGCGCCGGGGAGCTGTTTTTT | CASSLMSGGGAGELFF
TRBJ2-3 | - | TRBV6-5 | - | TGTGCCAGCAACTCGAGGGGGTACACAGATACGCAGTATTTT | CASNSRGYTDTQYF
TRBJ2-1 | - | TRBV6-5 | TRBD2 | TGTGCCAGCAGTTCCATTACTAGCGGGACCCACAATGAGCAGTTCTTC | CASSSITSGTHNEQFF
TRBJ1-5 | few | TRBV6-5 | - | TGTGCCAGCAGTTACTCGGGACAAGGGAAACAGCCCCAGCATTTT | CASSYSGQGKQPQHF
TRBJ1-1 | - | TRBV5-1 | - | TGCGCCAGCAGGGGGGGGAACACTGAAGCTTTCTTT | CASRGGNTEAFF
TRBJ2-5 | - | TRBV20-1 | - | TGCAGTGCTACAGGGGTGGAGACCCAGTACTTC | CSATGVETQYF
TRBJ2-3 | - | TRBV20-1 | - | TGCAGTGCTAGGAGCTTTCTGACTAGCACAGATACGCAGTATTTT | CSARSFLTSTDTQYF
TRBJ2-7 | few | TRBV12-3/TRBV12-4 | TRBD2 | TGTGCCAGCAGTTTAGCGACGGGACTAGCTCACGAGCAGTACTTC | CASSLATGLAHEQYF
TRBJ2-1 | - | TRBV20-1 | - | TGCAGTGCTAGAGAGACGGCTCGGGAGCAGTTCTTC | CSARETAREQFF
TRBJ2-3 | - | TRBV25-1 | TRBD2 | TGTGCCAACAGTGACCCTTACGCGGGAGCCGGTTCAGATACGCAGTATTTT | CANSDPYAGAGSDTQYF
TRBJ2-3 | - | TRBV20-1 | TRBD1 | TGCAGTGCCCCAGAGGGGGCTTCCCATACGCAGTATTTT | CSAPEGASHTQYF
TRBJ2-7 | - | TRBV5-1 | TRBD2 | TGCGCCAGCAGCTTCACCCTAACTAGCGGGGGTCCCTACGAGCAGTACTTC | CASSFTLTSGGPYEQYF
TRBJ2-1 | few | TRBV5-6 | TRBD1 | TGTGCCAGCGAGACAGAGGACAGGGGCTACAATGAGCAGTTCTTC | CASETEDRGYNEQFF
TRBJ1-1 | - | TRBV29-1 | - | TGCAGCGTTGAACGACACCGCATGGGAGCTTTCTTT | CSVERHRMGAFF
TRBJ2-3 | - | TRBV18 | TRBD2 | TGTGCCAGCTCACCAAAGGCGGGACTAGCGGGGAAAGATACGCAGTATTTT | CASSPKAGLAGKDTQYF
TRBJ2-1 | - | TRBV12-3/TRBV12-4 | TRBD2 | TGTGCCAGCAGTTTTCGGGGGACTAGCCGTGCCAATGAGCAGTTCTTC | CASSFRGTSRANEQFF
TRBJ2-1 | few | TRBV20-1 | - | TGCAGTGCTAGACTAGCGAACTCCTACAATGAGCAGTTCTTC | CSARLANSYNEQFF
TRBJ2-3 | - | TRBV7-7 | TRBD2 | TGTGCCAGCATCAACGGGAAGCGGGGGGGCACAGATACGCAGTATTTT | CASINGKRGGTDTQYF
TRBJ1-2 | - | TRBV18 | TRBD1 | TGTGCCAGCTCACCGGGACAGCCCGTTCGAGGGTATGGCTACACCTTC | CASSPGQPVRGYGYTF
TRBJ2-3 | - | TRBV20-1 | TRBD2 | TGCAGTGCTAGACTAGCGGGGGGGCGGAGGACAGATACGCAGTATTTT | CSARLAGGRRTDTQYF
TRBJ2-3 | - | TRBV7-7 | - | TGTGCCAGCAGCTTAGACCGCCGGGGTACGCAGTATTTT | CASSLDRRGTQYF
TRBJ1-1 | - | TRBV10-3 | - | TGTGCCATCAGTGAGCGGGGGGGAGGTGGCACTGAAGCTTTCTTT | CAISERGGGGTEAFF
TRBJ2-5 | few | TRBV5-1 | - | TGCGCCAGCAGCCCTGGGTGGGCCCAGTACTTC | CASSPGWAQYF